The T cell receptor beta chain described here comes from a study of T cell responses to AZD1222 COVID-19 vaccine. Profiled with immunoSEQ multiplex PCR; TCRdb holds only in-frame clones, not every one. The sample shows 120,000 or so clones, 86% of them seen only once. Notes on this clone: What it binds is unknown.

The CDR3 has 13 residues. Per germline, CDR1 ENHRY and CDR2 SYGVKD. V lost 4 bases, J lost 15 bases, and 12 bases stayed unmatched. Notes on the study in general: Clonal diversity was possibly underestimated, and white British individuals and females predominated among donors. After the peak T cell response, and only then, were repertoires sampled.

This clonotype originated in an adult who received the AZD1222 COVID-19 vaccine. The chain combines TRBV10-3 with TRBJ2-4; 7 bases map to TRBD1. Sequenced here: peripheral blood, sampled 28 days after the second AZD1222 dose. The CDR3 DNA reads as TGTGCCATCAGTGCGCAACTCCGGGACAGTCTGTACTTC. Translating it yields CAISAQLRDSLYF.